A single sample gave rise to the 2 T cell receptor beta chains below, sequenced in a study of cytomegalovirus exposure and HLA in healthy donors. With 60 Vbeta and 13 Jbeta primers, the PCR was carried out. Here immunoSEQ multiplex PCR was the method, and the copy in TCRdb shows in-frame clones only, minus some. The sample yields approximately 100,000 clones, around two thirds seen once. Sequenced input: PBMCs. The receptor source for this set is a male donor in good health and CMV-seronegative.

The chain employs TRBV28 and TRBJ2-7; D is ambiguous. Trimming left V 6 bases short and J 5 bases short, with 11 bases between. Germline V gives CDR1 MDHEN, CDR2 SYDVKM. CDR3 length: 12 amino acids. The CDR3 DNA reads as TGTGCCAGCAGCGCTATTAGAGACGAGCAGTACTTC. Amino acid sequence: CASSAIRDEQYF.

The chain joins TRBV5-4 to TRBJ2-1; 9 bases are shared with TRBD1. The J segment lost 4 bases and the V segment lost 4 bases, leaving 6 bases of the junction unmatched. The CDR3 is 15 amino acids. Germline CDR1 reads SGHNT; CDR2 reads YYREEE (reference sequence). This chain's CDR3 is CASSVAGTGYNEQFF. The CDR3 bases are TGTGCCAGCAGCGTTGCCGGGACAGGGTACAATGAGCAGTTCTTC.